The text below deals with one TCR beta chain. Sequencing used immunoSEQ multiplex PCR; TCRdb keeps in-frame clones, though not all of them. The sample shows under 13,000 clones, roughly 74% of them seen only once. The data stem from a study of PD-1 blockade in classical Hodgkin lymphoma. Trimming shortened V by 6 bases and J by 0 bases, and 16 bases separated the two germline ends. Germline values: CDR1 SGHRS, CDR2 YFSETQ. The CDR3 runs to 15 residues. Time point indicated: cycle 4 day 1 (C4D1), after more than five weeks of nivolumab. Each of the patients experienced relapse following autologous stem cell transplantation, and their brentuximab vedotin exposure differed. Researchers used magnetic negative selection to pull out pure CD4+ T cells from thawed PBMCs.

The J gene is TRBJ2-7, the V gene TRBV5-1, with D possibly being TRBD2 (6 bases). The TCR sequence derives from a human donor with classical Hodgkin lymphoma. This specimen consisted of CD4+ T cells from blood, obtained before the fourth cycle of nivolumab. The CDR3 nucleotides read TGCGCCAGCAACCCGGGCCGGGGGATCTCCTACGAGCAGTACTTC. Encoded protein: CASNPGRGISYEQYF.